The 10 T cell receptor beta chains below were found in one sample sequenced in a study of identical twins. MiXCR was run by TCRdb on the 5' RACE reads, yielding one entry per CDR3 protein. Of 200,000 to 300,000 distinct CDR3 sequences listed, around 6.6% are singletons. The data were also submitted as part of a second study, on yellow fever vaccine responses in identical twins.

Source material: memory (CD45RO+) T cells sorted from blood. These receptor sequences come from a woman younger than 30 in good health.

This clonotype has at least ten counts. V gene TRBV28 combines with J gene TRBJ2-5; tentatively, D is TRBD2 (6 bases). V lost 9 bases and J lost 5, with 10 bases in between. The CDR3 is made up of 11 amino acids. Germline V gene lookup returns CDR1 MDHEN and CDR2 SYDVKM. Written as DNA, the CDR3 is TGTGCCAGTGGCCGGGGGGAGACCCAGTACTTC. It encodes CASGRGETQYF.

This clonotype was seen repeatedly, ten times or more. The rearrangement uses TRBV2 and TRBJ2-6; D tentatively fits TRBD1 or TRBD2 (5 bases each). Germline CDR1 SNHLY, CDR2 FYNNEI. The V end was cut by 7 bases, the J end by 0 bases, with 13 bases between. The CDR3 covers 16 residues. CDR3 amino acids: CASTWDGHSGANVLTF. CDR3 DNA: TGTGCCAGCACCTGGGACGGGCACTCTGGGGCCAACGTCCTGACTTTC.

This clonotype was observed many times. J is TRBJ2-1 and V is TRBV12-3 or TRBV12-4, with D possibly TRBD2 on 5 matching bases. With 3 bases removed from V and 8 bases from J, the gap between germline ends came to 8 bases. The CDR3 has 12 amino acids. In nucleotides, the CDR3 is TGTGCCAGCAGTTTTGGGAGCCATGAGCAGTTCTTC. This sequence encodes CASSFGSHEQFF.

The chain couples TRBV12-3 or TRBV12-4 to TRBJ1-2; D might be TRBD1 (6 bases). V lost 5 bases and J 5 bases, leaving 9 bases between the germline ends. The CDR3 is 12 residues long. The CDR3 DNA sequence: TGTGCCAGCAGTCGGACAGCATATGGCTACACCTTC. Its translation is CASSRTAYGYTF.

The genes are TRBV19 and TRBJ2-1; TRBD2 agrees at 8 bases. Losses at the gene ends were 1 base for V and 10 bases for J; bases not matched to a gene: 9. In germline, CDR1 is LNHDA, CDR2 SQIVND (reference sequence). This CDR3 spans 15 amino acids. In DNA form, the CDR3 reads TGTGCCAGTAGTATAGGTGGCGGGAGGTCGGGGGAGCAGTTCTTC. Its translation is CASSIGGGRSGEQFF.

This clonotype was observed many times. CDR3 amino acids: CASSYSRRGNNEQFF. As DNA, the CDR3 is TGTGCCAGCAGTTACTCTAGGCGGGGAAACAATGAGCAGTTCTTC. The V gene is TRBV6-5, the J gene TRBJ2-1; tentatively, D is TRBD2 (6 bases). Germline loops: CDR1 MNHEY, CDR2 SVGAGI. This CDR3 region has 15 residues. V lost 0 bases, J lost 5 bases, and 11 bases lay in between.

V and J are TRBV10-3 and TRBJ1-6; TRBD1 is a possible D gene (6 bases). Germline V gives CDR1 ENHRY, CDR2 SYGVKD. The CDR3 runs to 15 residues. Between the trimmed V and J ends, which lost 3 bases and 5 bases, there was a span of 11 bases. CDR3 region: CAISESAGDNSPLHF. DNA for the CDR3: TGTGCCATCAGTGAATCGGCAGGGGATAATTCACCCCTCCACTTT.

The genes are TRBV5-1 and TRBJ2-1; tentative D call: TRBD2 (7 bases). The V gene lost 0 bases and the J gene lost 9 bases, with 16 bases spanning the gap. CDR3 length equals 15 residues. Germline V lookup: CDR1 SGHRS, CDR2 YFSETQ. CDR3 sequence reads: CASSLAGGPQGEQFF. CDR3 nucleotide sequence: TGCGCCAGCAGCTTGGCCGGGGGGCCCCAGGGTGAGCAGTTCTTC.

This clonotype was observed many times. The rearrangement uses TRBV6-1 and TRBJ1-3, with D possibly matching TRBD1 (5 bases). CDR1 is MNHNS and CDR2 is SASEGT in the germline V gene. Trimming left V 6 bases short and J 2 bases short, with 20 bases between. The CDR3 totals 17 residues. CDR3 bases: TGTGCCAGCAGAAGCCACCCAACAGGAGCTACTGGAAACACCATATATTTT. This sequence encodes CASRSHPTGATGNTIYF.

The table lists this clonotype with a few counts. The chain uses TRBV28 and TRBJ1-1; D ambiguous. The germline V and J ends were trimmed by 8 bases and 4 bases, with 14 bases remaining between them. The CDR3 extends over 13 amino acids. CDR1 is MDHEN, CDR2 SYDVKM, per germline. The CDR3 DNA is TGTGCCAGCGGAACTCTAGAAGGCACTGAAGCTTTCTTT. It yields the protein CASGTLEGTEAFF.